These T cell receptor beta chains were read from a single sample in a study of vaccination and CD4 T cells after COVID-19. TCRdb called the PCR reads again in MiXCR, with one record for every CDR3 protein. The sample carries approximately 7,300 distinct CDR3 sequences, 35% recorded once. These TCRs' antigens remain unknown. Sequencing was performed on CD4+ T cells from blood, cultured in vitro. These receptors originate from a human donor in good health. Both conserved end residues are part of each CDR3. Fields, in order: J gene, V gene, clone size, D gene, CDR3 protein, CDR3 DNA. A D gene is named only where the DNA matches it firmly. The size entry is marked missing in some rows and otherwise reads once, few, many or a size class.

J: TRBJ2-3; V: TRBV5-4; size: .; D: TRBD1; CDR3: CASSSPDRGDTQYF; DNA: TGTGCCAGCAGCTCCCCGGACAGGGGTGATACGCAGTATTTT
J: TRBJ1-5; V: TRBV2; size: .; D: .; CDR3: CASSRDTSQPQHF; DNA: TGTGCCAGCAGTCGGGATACGAGTCAGCCCCAGCATTTT
J: TRBJ1-1; V: TRBV15; size: .; D: .; CDR3: CATTKIQVNTEAFF; DNA: TGTGCCACCACCAAAATTCAGGTGAACACTGAAGCTTTCTTT
J: TRBJ2-2; V: TRBV20-1; size: medium-sized; D: TRBD1; CDR3: CSAAWTGGTDGELFF; DNA: TGCAGTGCTGCCTGGACAGGGGGAACGGACGGGGAGCTGTTTTTT
J: TRBJ1-5; V: TRBV19; size: .; D: .; CDR3: CATRGNFGGAQAQHF; DNA: TGTGCCACCCGCGGGAATTTTGGGGGAGCACAGGCCCAGCATTTT
J: TRBJ2-7; V: TRBV27; size: few; D: .; CDR3: CASSLGVETYEQYF; DNA: TGTGCCAGCAGTTTAGGGGTCGAGACCTACGAGCAGTACTTC
J: TRBJ2-2; V: TRBV7-2; size: .; D: TRBD2; CDR3: CASSRQGLAGSTGELFF; DNA: TGTGCCAGCAGCCGCCAAGGACTAGCGGGGAGCACCGGGGAGCTGTTTTTT
J: TRBJ2-1; V: TRBV14; size: .; D: .; CDR3: CASSPGVLLEQFF; DNA: TGTGCCAGCAGCCCCGGGGTACTTTTGGAGCAGTTCTTC
J: TRBJ2-5; V: TRBV9; size: .; D: .; CDR3: CASSFSGQSRGETQYF; DNA: TGTGCCAGCAGCTTCTCGGGCCAGAGTCGTGGGGAGACCCAGTACTTC
J: TRBJ1-1; V: TRBV7-2; size: .; D: .; CDR3: CASSPTGQGAFF; DNA: TGTGCCAGCAGCCCAACGGGGCAGGGAGCTTTCTTT
J: TRBJ1-1; V: TRBV30; size: few; D: .; CDR3: CAWSVQPGMRAFF; DNA: TGTGCCTGGAGTGTACAACCGGGGATGAGGGCTTTCTTT
J: TRBJ1-2; V: TRBV20-1; size: medium-sized; D: .; CDR3: CSARLPWQTRSYGYTF; DNA: TGCAGTGCTAGACTCCCCTGGCAGACAAGGAGCTATGGCTACACCTTC
J: TRBJ2-5; V: TRBV7-3; size: few; D: .; CDR3: CASSLGGPQETQYF; DNA: TGTGCCAGCAGCTTAGGGGGACCGCAAGAGACCCAGTACTTC
J: TRBJ1-1; V: TRBV19; size: .; D: .; CDR3: CASTPLPNTEAFF; DNA: TGTGCCAGTACCCCACTGCCGAACACTGAAGCTTTCTTT
J: TRBJ1-1; V: TRBV5-6; size: .; D: TRBD1; CDR3: CASSRDSNTEAFF; DNA: TGTGCCAGCAGTCGGGACAGCAACACTGAAGCTTTCTTT
J: TRBJ1-5; V: TRBV6-1; size: large; D: .; CDR3: CASSEARARGNQPQHF; DNA: TGTGCCAGCAGTGAAGCGCGAGCCAGGGGAAATCAGCCCCAGCATTTT
J: TRBJ2-3; V: TRBV19; size: few; D: .; CDR3: CASGLDTQYF; DNA: TGTGCCAGTGGATTAGATACGCAGTATTTT
J: TRBJ1-1; V: TRBV7-8; size: .; D: .; CDR3: CASAPAVGLTEAFF; DNA: TGTGCCAGCGCCCCTGCGGTGGGTCTCACTGAAGCTTTCTTT
J: TRBJ1-5; V: TRBV7-2; size: medium-sized; D: .; CDR3: CASSTPPGSNQPQHF; DNA: TGTGCCAGCAGCACCCCCCCGGGGAGCAATCAGCCCCAGCATTTT
J: TRBJ2-3; V: TRBV20-1; size: .; D: .; CDR3: CSARESTDTQYF; DNA: TGCAGTGCTAGAGAGAGCACAGATACGCAGTATTTT
J: TRBJ1-6; V: TRBV25-1; size: few; D: .; CDR3: CASSEIRGNSPLHF; DNA: TGTGCCAGCAGTGAAATAAGAGGAAATTCACCCCTCCACTTT
J: TRBJ1-5; V: TRBV7-9; size: .; D: .; CDR3: CASSFEGDQPQHF; DNA: TGTGCCAGCAGCTTCGAAGGGGACCAGCCCCAGCATTTT
J: TRBJ1-1; V: TRBV30; size: once; D: TRBD1; CDR3: CAWQRDRATEAFF; DNA: TGTGCCTGGCAGCGGGACAGGGCCACTGAAGCTTTCTTT
J: TRBJ1-1; V: TRBV20-1; size: .; D: .; CDR3: CSARPRGGSTEAFF; DNA: TGCAGTGCTAGACCCAGGGGTGGGAGCACTGAAGCTTTCTTT
J: TRBJ1-2; V: TRBV6-2/TRBV6-3; size: .; D: .; CDR3: CASRAAGEGYTF; DNA: TGTGCCAGCAGGGCCGCAGGGGAAGGCTACACCTTC
J: TRBJ1-6; V: TRBV6-1; size: few; D: .; CDR3: CASSEGPTLHF; DNA: TGTGCCAGCAGTGAAGGCCCTACCCTCCACTTT
J: TRBJ2-1; V: TRBV7-9; size: .; D: TRBD1; CDR3: CASSPGQGTFPEQFF; DNA: TGTGCCAGCAGCCCAGGACAGGGAACGTTCCCTGAGCAGTTCTTC
J: TRBJ2-3; V: TRBV20-1; size: .; D: TRBD2; CDR3: CSARGGSSGHTDTQYF; DNA: TGCAGTGCTAGGGGTGGGTCTAGCGGACACACAGATACGCAGTATTTT
J: TRBJ1-6; V: TRBV27; size: .; D: TRBD1; CDR3: CASSSNRGSDSPLHF; DNA: TGTGCCAGCAGTTCCAACAGGGGTTCGGATTCACCCCTCCACTTT
J: TRBJ2-1; V: TRBV15; size: .; D: TRBD1; CDR3: CATSRERDRVDNEQFF; DNA: TGTGCCACCAGCAGAGAACGGGACAGGGTTGACAATGAGCAGTTCTTC
J: TRBJ2-7; V: TRBV7-9; size: few; D: .; CDR3: CASSLGGDTNYEQYF; DNA: TGTGCCAGCAGCTTGGGAGGAGACACCAACTACGAGCAGTACTTC
J: TRBJ2-5; V: TRBV5-8; size: few; D: .; CDR3: CASSLAPREETQYF; DNA: TGTGCCAGCAGCTTGGCCCCAAGGGAGGAGACCCAGTACTTC
J: TRBJ2-2; V: TRBV7-8; size: .; D: .; CDR3: CASTRGGSGELFF; DNA: TGTGCCAGCACCCGAGGGGGGTCCGGGGAGCTGTTTTTT
J: TRBJ1-5; V: TRBV30; size: few; D: .; CDR3: CAWSSWGQSQNQPQHF; DNA: TGTGCCTGGAGTTCTTGGGGGCAGAGCCAAAATCAGCCCCAGCATTTT
J: TRBJ1-2; V: TRBV7-6; size: .; D: .; CDR3: CASSLGPYYGYTF; DNA: TGTGCCAGCAGCTTGGGACCCTACTATGGCTACACCTTC
J: TRBJ2-1; V: TRBV20-1; size: few; D: .; CDR3: CSARGLDSSYNEQFF; DNA: TGCAGTGCTAGAGGGTTAGACAGCTCCTACAATGAGCAGTTCTTC
J: TRBJ1-2; V: TRBV30; size: .; D: .; CDR3: CAWRGGGGYTF; DNA: TGTGCCTGGAGGGGGGGTGGCGGCTACACCTTC
J: TRBJ1-4; V: TRBV6-1; size: .; D: .; CDR3: CASSEYSEKLFF; DNA: TGTGCCAGCAGTGAATATAGCGAAAAACTGTTTTTT